This TCR beta chain was retrieved from a study of blood T cell repertoires in COVID-19. Study-wide background: COVID-19 samples from acute and convalescent phases originated in the United States, Italy and Spain. Sources were T cells, B-cell-depleted T cells, or PBMCs; the material itself was cDNA or gDNA.

Per the original data handling: Researchers report that nucleated cell counts were estimated from reference gene primer amplification. The protocol was immunoSEQ multiplex PCR, while the TCRdb copy is restricted to in-frame clones and leaves out a portion. D and trimming come from the DNA, and the V and J calls and clone size come from that table. The profile shows roughly 70,000 clones, roughly 80% of them singletons. Germline assignment: CDR1 MDHEN and CDR2 SYDVKM. Trimming cost V 4 bases and J 1 base; bases outside gene matches: 7. The CDR3 totals 17 residues. This clone was observed once. The clonotype was recovered from a woman at least 80 years old with active or convalescent COVID-19. The V gene is TRBV28, the J gene TRBJ1-2; 12 nucleotides line up with TRBD1. The sequenced material came from peripheral blood. The CDR3 is CASSSLGTGGYNYGYTF. CDR3 sequence (DNA): TGTGCCAGCAGTTCCTTAGGGACAGGGGGCTATAACTATGGCTACACCTTC.